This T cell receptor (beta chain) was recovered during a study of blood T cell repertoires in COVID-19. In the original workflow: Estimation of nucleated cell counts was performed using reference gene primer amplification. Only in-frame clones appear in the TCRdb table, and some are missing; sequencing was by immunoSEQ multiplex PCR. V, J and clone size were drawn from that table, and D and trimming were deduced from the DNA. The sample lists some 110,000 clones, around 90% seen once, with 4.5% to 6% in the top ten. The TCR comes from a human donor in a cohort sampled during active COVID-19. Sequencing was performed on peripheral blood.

Written as DNA, the CDR3 is TGTGCCAGCAGCCGGGCGCGGGTCAACACTGAAGCTTTCTTT. It is translated as CASSRARVNTEAFF. V usage is TRBV9 and J usage is TRBJ1-1; D uncertain. The V end was cut by 4 bases, the J end by 2 bases, with 12 bases between. This CDR3 spans 14 amino acids. CDR1 is SGDLS and CDR2 is YYNGEE in the germline V gene.